Detailed here is one TCR beta chain. The junction departs from the called germline gene at one end, perhaps through a read error. The sample originates from a study of patients and donors after allogeneic stem cell transplantation. TCRdb ran MiXCR on the RT-PCR reads and lists one entry per CDR3 protein. The table shows 100,000 to 120,000 distinct CDR3 sequences, with 35% occurring only once. This receptor was identified in a human donor who was either an allogeneic HSCT recipient or a stem cell or donor lymphocyte infusion donor (not recorded which). It is not recorded whose cells these are; they may come from a transplant donor. Sequenced material: blood, either unsorted or a sorted T cell fraction (not recorded which).

The CDR3 loop is CASSSGPYNSPFHF. The CDR3 DNA follows: TGTGCCAGCAGCTCAGGGCCATATAATTCACCCTTCCACTTT. This sequence joins TRBV7-2 and TRBJ1-6, with D maybe TRBD1 (5 bases). Germline-derived CDR1 and CDR2 are SGHTA and FQGNSA. This CDR3 has 14 residues.